This T cell receptor beta chain was obtained from a study of T cell responses to AZD1222 COVID-19 vaccine. Findings and limits, study-wide: The study found Spike-specific TCR breadth and depth rose after two AZD1222 doses.

V was pared by 2 bases and J by 5 bases, with 11 bases between. The V gene's germline CDR1 is SGHRS and CDR2 YFSETQ. The CDR3 runs 13 residues. On this clone: What it binds is unknown.

Assay: immunoSEQ multiplex PCR; the TCRdb copy retains only in-frame clones and omits some. The data contain some 120,000 clones, about 82% of them singletons. V usage is TRBV5-1 and J usage is TRBJ2-7, with D uncertain. This receptor was identified in an adult in good health. Specimen: peripheral blood, collected on day 0 of AZD1222 vaccination. CDR3 loop: CASSFRVFDEQYF. CDR3 nucleotide sequence: TGCGCCAGCAGCTTCCGAGTGTTCGACGAGCAGTACTTC.